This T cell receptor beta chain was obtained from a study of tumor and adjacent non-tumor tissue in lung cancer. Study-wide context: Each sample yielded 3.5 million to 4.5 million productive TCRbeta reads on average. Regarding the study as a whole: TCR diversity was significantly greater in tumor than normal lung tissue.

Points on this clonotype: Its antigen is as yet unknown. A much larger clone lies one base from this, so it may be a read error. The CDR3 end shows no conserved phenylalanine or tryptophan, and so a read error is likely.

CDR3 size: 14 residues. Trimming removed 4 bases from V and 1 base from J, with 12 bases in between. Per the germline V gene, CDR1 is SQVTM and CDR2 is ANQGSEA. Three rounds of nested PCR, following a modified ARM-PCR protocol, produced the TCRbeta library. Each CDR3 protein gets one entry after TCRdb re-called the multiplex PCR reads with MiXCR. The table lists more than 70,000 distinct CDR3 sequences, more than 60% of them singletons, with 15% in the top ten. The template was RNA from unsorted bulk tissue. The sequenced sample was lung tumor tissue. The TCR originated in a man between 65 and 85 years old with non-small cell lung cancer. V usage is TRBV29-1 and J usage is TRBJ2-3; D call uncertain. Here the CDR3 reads CSVGMVGRTDTQYS. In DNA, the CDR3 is TGCAGCGTTGGAATGGTGGGTCGCACAGATACGCAGTATTCT.